The following is a T cell receptor (beta chain) sequence with its context. Its antigen is currently not known. One end of the junction does not line up with germline, which may come from a read error. The record originates from a study of tumor and adjacent non-tumor tissue in lung cancer listed by TCRdb under 2018. With regard to the full study: Patients with adenocarcinoma (approximately twelve), squamous cell carcinoma (2) and small cell lung cancer (1) were included in the cohort. The 15 or so patients were aged roughly 30 to 85 years, included about ten men and 5 women, and had TNM stage I to III disease. Sequencing produced 100 million to 150 million productive TCRbeta reads in total, an average of approximately 4.2 million reads per sample. The study compared bulk TCRbeta repertoires from lung tumor tissue and matched distant non-tumor lung tissue of about 14 lung cancer patients. TCRbeta CDR3 sequencing was performed on 25 to 30 paired specimens, with one tumor sample and one normal lung sample collected per patient. The research as a whole found: Tumor tissue showed significantly higher TCR diversity (inverse Simpson) than normal lung tissue, at roughly 390 vs 170 (P = 0.0075, Mann-Whitney U test). The top 100 clones accounted for a significantly larger cumulative portion of the repertoire in normal lung than in tumor tissue. TCR diversity was significantly higher in younger patients, and higher tumor TCR diversity was associated with shorter overall and disease-free survival. Peripheral blood was not sequenced, so blood TCRbeta repertoires in these lung cancer patients were not examined. The sequencing platform is not named in the methods, and unique molecular identifiers are not mentioned. The cohort had only 15 or so patients, and the authors noted that larger samples and more detailed clinical data are needed.

Bulk unsorted tissue served as the source for RNA extraction, and RNA quality was assessed using a NanoDrop ND-1000 and an Agilent 2100. All donors had newly diagnosed lung cancer, had not received prior chemotherapy, and were admitted for thoracic surgery in China between August and November 2014. Anyone who had undergone radiotherapy or chemotherapy before, or who had another cancer at the same time, was left out of the study. Pieces of surgical tissue measuring roughly 1-2.1 cm3 were kept in RNAlater solution and stored at -80 degrees C until use. The method behind the library was multiplex PCR. The listed sequencing device is Illumina HiSeq 2500. TCRbeta libraries were constructed through three rounds of nested PCR with primers (Table S4) according to protocols adapted from ARM-PCR. Before sequencing, PCR products of 200-500 bp were cut from the gel and purified using the QIAquick gel extraction kit. Turning to the authors' computational methods: Trimmomatic was used to clean the reads, FLASH was used to merge the reads into complete CDR3 sequences, and MiTCR was used to assign the reads to V(D)J germline segments. Clonal diversity was computed as the inverse Simpson's index with VDJtools. A read counted as productive if the sequence was in-frame and lacked a premature stop codon. TCRdb passed the public sequencing reads through fastp at Q25 and MiXCR, retaining productive beta sequences. Rows merge per CDR3 protein into single entries with the most common DNA and genes. The V and J calls here are based on TCRdb, not the publication. The sample yields around 70,000 distinct CDR3 sequences; about 61% were counted once. The ten largest account for roughly a fifth of the sample.

Inclusive of the bounding cysteine and phenylalanine, the CDR3 is 15 residues long. Only the CDR3 DNA stays, 45 bases, in frame from base 1. From a lookup of the germline V gene, CDR1 and CDR2 are MGHRA and YSYEKL. Sequencing input: lung tumor tissue. The chain is assembled from TRBV4-1 and TRBJ1-6; the D gene is possibly TRBD1, with 6 bases matching. The TCR sequence derives from a man in his fifties with non-small cell lung cancer. The sequenced DNA: TGCGCCAGCAATCACCCCAGGGGAAAGGGTTCACCCTTCCACTTT. It translates as CASNHPRGKGSPFHF.